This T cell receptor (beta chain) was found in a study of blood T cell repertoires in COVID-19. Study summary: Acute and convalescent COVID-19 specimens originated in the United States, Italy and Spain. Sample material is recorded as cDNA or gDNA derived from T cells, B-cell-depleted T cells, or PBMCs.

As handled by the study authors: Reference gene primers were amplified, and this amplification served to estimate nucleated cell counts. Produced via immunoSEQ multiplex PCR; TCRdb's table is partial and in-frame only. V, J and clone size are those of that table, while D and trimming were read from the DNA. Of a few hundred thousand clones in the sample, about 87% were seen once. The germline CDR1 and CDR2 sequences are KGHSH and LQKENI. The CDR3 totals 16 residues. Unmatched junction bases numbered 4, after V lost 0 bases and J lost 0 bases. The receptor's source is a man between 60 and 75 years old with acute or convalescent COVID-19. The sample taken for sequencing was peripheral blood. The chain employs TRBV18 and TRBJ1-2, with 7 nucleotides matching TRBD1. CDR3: CASSPPMRGPNYGYTF. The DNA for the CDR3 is TGTGCCAGCTCACCACCGATGAGGGGGCCTAACTATGGCTACACCTTC.